This passage covers 26 T cell receptor beta chains from one sample sequenced in a study of cytomegalovirus exposure and HLA in healthy donors. 13 Jbeta primers and 60 Vbeta primers were used for the PCR. Profiling relied on immunoSEQ multiplex PCR, and the TCRdb table lists in-frame clones only, not all of them. The data hold about 150,000 clones, with 81% observed a single time. Sequenced material: PBMCs. These receptors all stem from a man aged 45-65 years in good health and CMV-seropositive.

The chain recombines TRBV7-6 with TRBJ2-2, with TRBD1 identical over 7 bases. V gave up 5 bases and J gave up 3 bases; unmatched junction bases: 3. The CDR3 runs to 14 residues. Germline assignment: CDR1 SGHVS and CDR2 FNYEAQ. CDR3 DNA sequence: TGTGCCAGCAGCGTGACAGGGTACACCGGGGAGCTGTTTTTT. Protein: CASSVTGYTGELFF.

The V gene is TRBV1, the J gene TRBJ2-1; no check of the table's D call, TRBD2, against the DNA was made. TRBV1 is flagged as a pseudogene. The length of the CDR3 is 18 residues. CDR3 loop: CTSMGWSGLAVLRNEQFF. In DNA form, the CDR3 reads TGCACCAGCATGGGCTGGTCAGGACTAGCGGTATTACGGAATGAGCAGTTCTTC.

V usage is TRBV2 and J usage is TRBJ1-1; D is undetermined. The germline V and J ends were trimmed by 4 bases and 4 bases, with 7 bases remaining between them. From germline, CDR1 is SNHLY and CDR2 FYNNEI. CDR3 size: 12 residues. Written as DNA, the CDR3 is TGTGCCAGCAGTGCGGGGTTCACTGAAGCTTTCTTT. As protein: CASSAGFTEAFF.

The chain has TRBV15 and TRBJ1-3; D is unclear. Germline V gene lookup returns CDR1 LNHNV and CDR2 YYDKDF (reference sequence). V was clipped by 0 bases and J by 0 bases, with 6 bases between them. The CDR3 has 15 amino acids. CDR3: CATSRDFVSGNTIYF. The CDR3 nucleotides read TGTGCCACCAGCAGAGATTTCGTCTCTGGAAACACCATATATTTT.

The J gene is TRBJ2-1, the V gene TRBV7-2; 12 bases fit TRBD2. From germline, CDR1 is SGHTA and CDR2 FQGNSA. The CDR3 consists of 18 residues. Trimming at V came to 5 bases and at J to 3 bases, leaving 11 bases not matched to a gene. CDR3 region: CASSPELGLAGGYNEQFF. CDR3 coding DNA: TGTGCCAGCAGCCCAGAACTGGGACTAGCGGGTGGCTACAATGAGCAGTTCTTC.

The chain combines TRBV6-6 with TRBJ2-5; 7 bases align to TRBD2. CDR3 length equals 13 residues. V gave up 2 bases and J gave up 8 bases; unmatched junction bases: 5. The germline gives CDR1 MNHNY, CDR2 SVGAGI (reference sequence). CDR3 region: CASSYAGEGTQYF. CDR3 nucleotides: TGTGCCAGCAGTTACGCGGGGGAGGGAACCCAGTACTTC.

The V gene is TRBV28, the J gene TRBJ2-1; D ambiguous. V gave up 1 base and J gave up 0 bases, with 7 bases separating them. From germline, CDR1 is MDHEN and CDR2 SYDVKM. The CDR3 is 15 residues long. CDR3 in DNA: TGTGCCAGCAGTTTATCCATCAGCTCCTACAATGAGCAGTTCTTC. Amino acid sequence: CASSLSISSYNEQFF.

The rearrangement links TRBV4-1 to TRBJ1-1; TRBD1 agrees at 10 bases. From germline, CDR1 is MGHRA and CDR2 YSYEKL. The CDR3 covers 15 residues. With V trimmed by 0 bases and J by 6 bases, 4 bases remained unmatched. The CDR3 coding sequence is TGCGCCAGCAGCCAAGATGTAGGGACAGGGGCTGAAGCTTTCTTT. Translating it yields CASSQDVGTGAEAFF.

The V and J genes are TRBV9 and TRBJ1-5; 9 bases align to TRBD1. In germline, CDR1 is SGDLS, CDR2 YYNGEE. The CDR3 spans 14 residues. Germline trimming cut 4 bases from V and 6 bases from J; bases unmatched to any gene: 5. As DNA, the CDR3 is TGTGCCAGCAGCACAGGGGGCTACTCTCAGCCCCAGCATTTT. This sequence encodes CASSTGGYSQPQHF.

The chain is built from TRBV5-8 and TRBJ2-5, with D tentatively TRBD2 (6 bases). Trimming stripped 0 bases from V and 5 bases from J, with 17 bases between. This CDR3 spans 16 amino acids. Per germline, CDR1 SGHTS and CDR2 YDEGEE. In DNA form, the CDR3 reads TGTGCCAGCAGCTTGGGGTCGGGACTTGATAGGGAGACCCAGTACTTC. This sequence encodes CASSLGSGLDRETQYF.

The chain uses TRBV4-1 and TRBJ2-7, with 7 bases aligning to TRBD2. The germline CDR1 and CDR2 sequences are MGHRA and YSYEKL. V was pared by 4 bases and J by 3 bases, with 12 bases of the junction left unmatched. The CDR3 covers 16 residues. The CDR3 region has the DNA TGCGCCAGCAGCCTCCCTTACGGAGGCGGGGGCTACGAGCAGTACTTC. This translates into CASSLPYGGGGYEQYF.

The chain links TRBV7-9 to TRBJ1-5; 7 nucleotides line up with TRBD1. The CDR3 runs to 13 residues. Germline loops: CDR1 SEHNR, CDR2 FQNEAQ (reference sequence). V was pared by 5 bases and J by 7 bases, with 5 bases of the junction left unmatched. This CDR3 is CASSRQGGQPQHF. CDR3 sequence (DNA): TGTGCCAGCAGCCGACAGGGTGGGCAGCCCCAGCATTTT.

The chain is built from TRBV15 and TRBJ2-7, with TRBD1 matching over 8 bases. V lost 4 bases to trimming and J lost 3 bases; unmatched junction nucleotides: 5. The CDR3 sequence is 14 residues long. CDR1 is LNHNV and CDR2 is YYDKDF in the germline V gene (reference sequence). The CDR3 coding sequence is TGTGCCACCAGCATCGACAGGGGCGGCTACGAGCAGTACTTC. It encodes CATSIDRGGYEQYF.

About this clone itself: Its ends do not fully match the called genes, so a read error is possible. The chain uses TRBV5-4 and TRBJ2-7, with 8 nucleotides matching TRBD1. This CDR3 has 13 residues. Germline V gives CDR1 SGHNT, CDR2 YYREEE (reference sequence). CDR3 region: CASSGGQGQEQHF. The CDR3 DNA reads TGTGCCAGCAGCGGAGGACAGGGTCAGGAGCAGCACTTC. The full variable domain, its missing parts supplied by reference TRBV5-4 and TRBJ2-7, is ETGVTQSPTHLIKTRGQQVTLRCSSQSGHNTVSWYQQALGQGPQFIFQYYREEENGRGNFPPRFSGLQFPNYSSELNVNALELDDSALYLCASSGGQGQEQHFGPGTRLTVT.

This clone has a handful of counts. The CDR3 spells CASSLDQPAGSYEQYF. CDR3 nucleotides: TGCGCCAGCAGCTTGGACCAGCCAGCAGGTTCCTACGAGCAGTACTTC. The chain employs TRBV5-1 and TRBJ2-7; D gene unclear. The CDR3 is 16 amino acids. The germline gives CDR1 SGHRS, CDR2 YFSETQ. V was shortened by 0 bases and J by 1 base, with 14 bases between the two germline ends.

This clone was seen once. V usage is TRBV2 and J usage is TRBJ1-4; TRBD1 is a possible D gene (5 bases). Germline CDR1 is SNHLY and CDR2 is FYNNEI. The CDR3 covers 14 residues. V shed 8 bases and J shed 5 bases, with 15 bases lying between them. The CDR3 DNA reads as TGTGCCAGCGGGGGGTCGAGTGGGAATGAAAAACTGTTTTTT. Amino acid sequence: CASGGSSGNEKLFF.

The CDR3 reads CASSPLPGDRDEKLFF. The CDR3, as DNA: TGTGCCAGCTCACCCCTCCCGGGAGACAGAGATGAAAAACTGTTTTTT. The rearrangement joins TRBV18 to TRBJ1-4, with a weak D call TRBD1 (5 bases). The V end was cut by 3 bases, the J end by 6 bases, with 17 bases between. Germline-derived CDR1 and CDR2 are KGHSH and LQKENI. The CDR3 covers 16 residues.

The chain recombines TRBV5-1 with TRBJ2-1; no clear D. CDR3 length equals 13 residues. Trimming removed 0 bases at V and 10 bases at J, with 11 bases between. The germline CDR1 and CDR2 sequences are SGHRS and YFSETQ. CDR3 sequence reads: CASSLGTDAEQFF. In DNA form, the CDR3 reads TGCGCCAGCAGCTTGGGCACAGATGCCGAGCAGTTCTTC.

The chain couples TRBV28 to TRBJ2-5, with 14 bases matching TRBD2. Germline values: CDR1 MDHEN, CDR2 SYDVKM. J was trimmed by 5 bases and V by 4 bases; bases with no gene match: 6. CDR3 length: 16 amino acids. The CDR3 coding sequence is TGTGCCAGCAGTTCCCCGGGACTAGCGGGAGTGGAGACCCAGTACTTC. This translates into CASSSPGLAGVETQYF.

This clone was seen more than once but under ten times. The CDR3 DNA reads as TGTGCCGGGTCCCCAGGGCAGGGCTACAATGAGCAGTTCTTC. Translated: CAGSPGQGYNEQFF. The rearrangement joins TRBV28 to TRBJ2-1; D might be TRBD1 (5 bases). Germline V gene data show CDR1 as MDHEN and CDR2 as SYDVKM. The V and J ends lost 11 bases and 3 bases respectively, with 17 bases between them. The CDR3 runs to 14 residues.

The chain is built from TRBV4-3 and TRBJ2-5; the match to TRBD2 covers 13 bases. The end of the DNA is better explained by TRBJ2-7, so the J call may be wrong. The CDR3 loop spans 17 amino acids. Germline V gives CDR1 LGHNA, CDR2 YSLEER. CDR3 region: CASSQGPGTSGNYEQYF. The CDR3, as DNA: TGCGCCAGCAGCCAAGGTCCCGGGACTAGCGGGAACTACGAGCAGTACTTC.

The rearrangement joins TRBV7-2 to TRBJ1-2; D is possibly TRBD1 (6 bases). V dropped 1 base and J dropped 4 bases, with 16 bases sitting between them. CDR3 size: 16 residues. Germline lookup yields CDR1 SGHTA and CDR2 FQGNSA. CDR3 in DNA: TGTGCCAGCAGCTTAGACGGAAGCCGGGGGGCCTATGGCTACACCTTC. This translates into CASSLDGSRGAYGYTF.

The gene calls are TRBV28 and TRBJ1-1, with D possibly being TRBD1 (6 bases). CDR1 and CDR2 from the germline V gene are MDHEN and SYDVKM. The V end lost 7 bases, the J end lost 11 bases, and 14 bases lay between the germline ends. CDR3 size: 11 residues. CDR3 in amino acids: CASTLTGRAFF. As DNA, the CDR3 is TGTGCCAGCACCTTAACAGGGCGCGCTTTCTTT. Filled out from reference TRBV28 and TRBJ1-1, the complete variable domain reads DVKVTQSSRYLVKRTGEKVFLECVQDMDHENMFWYRQDPGLGLRLIYFSYDVKMKEKGDIPEGYSVSREKKERFSLILESASTNQTSMYLCASTLTGRAFFGQGTRLTVV.

Note on this clone: At one of its ends the junction is not consistent with the germline gene, which may arise from a read error. CDR3 bases: TGTGCTAGCAGCTTAGGACTAGCGGGGGGAGATACGCAGTATTTT. Protein product: CASSLGLAGGDTQYF. This chain uses TRBV7-7 with TRBJ2-3; 14 bases fit TRBD2. CDR1 and CDR2 (germline): SSHAT, FNYEAQ (reference sequence). The CDR3 runs 15 residues.

The chain joins TRBV7-9 to TRBJ1-4; TRBD1 matches 9 bases. Germline loops: CDR1 SEHNR, CDR2 FQNEAQ (reference sequence). This CDR3 region has 14 residues. Trimming took 5 bases from V and 6 from J; bases not matched to a gene: 4. The CDR3, as DNA: TGTGCCAGCAGCCCCGGACAGGGGTATGAAAAACTGTTTTTT. Protein product: CASSPGQGYEKLFF.

This chain uses TRBV7-2 with TRBJ1-2; D is undetermined. Trimming removed 10 bases at V and 5 bases at J, with 17 bases between. This CDR3 spans 13 amino acids. CDR1 and CDR2 from the germline V gene are SGHTA and FQGNSA. The CDR3 spells CATSQAEIYGYTF. The CDR3, as DNA: TGTGCCACATCCCAGGCCGAGATTTATGGCTACACCTTC.